Each of the 15 T cell receptor beta chains below was sequenced from the same sample in a study of T-cell memory formation after mild COVID-19. TCRdb reprocessed the 5' RACE reads via MiXCR and lists one record per CDR3 protein. Here the sample spans roughly 400,000 distinct CDR3 sequences, roughly 26% being singletons. The sequenced sample was PBMCs or a T cell subset sorted from them (not recorded which). The receptors derive from an adult woman who had mild COVID-19 (a few samples of this study predate the infection). Cell type and time point are not known.

This clonotype showed up many times. In DNA, the CDR3 is TGTGCCAGCAGCCAGACAGGGGGATACGAGCAGTACTTC. It is translated as CASSQTGGYEQYF. This chain uses TRBV3-1 with TRBJ2-7; 9 bases are a match to TRBD1. Germline assignment: CDR1 LGHDT and CDR2 YNNKEL (reference sequence). After removal of 3 bases from V and 4 bases from J, the junction contained 1 base not matched to a gene. CDR3 length equals 13 residues.

This clonotype was detected a few times. The rearrangement joins TRBV25-1 to TRBJ2-7, with TRBD2 identical over 7 bases. V was clipped by 3 bases and J by 0 bases; unmatched bases: 14. CDR3 size: 18 residues. The germline V gene encodes CDR1 MGHDK and CDR2 SYGVNS. CDR3 protein: CASSDGGVPGLYSYEQYF. DNA of the CDR3: TGTGCCAGCAGTGATGGGGGGGTCCCGGGACTTTACTCCTACGAGCAGTACTTC.

The genes are TRBV4-2 and TRBJ2-1, with 12 bases lining up with TRBD2. The ends lost 0 bases at V and 6 bases at J; junction bases unmatched: 15. The CDR3 runs 20 residues. Per germline, CDR1 LGHNA and CDR2 YNFKEQ. CDR3 loop: CASSQDRASGRAIRPNEQFF. Written as DNA, the CDR3 is TGTGCCAGCAGCCAAGATCGGGCTAGCGGGAGGGCCATCCGTCCCAATGAGCAGTTCTTC.

This chain links TRBV4-3 with TRBJ1-1; tentatively, D is TRBD1 (6 bases). The V gene's germline CDR1 is LGHNA and CDR2 YSLEER. The CDR3 runs to 17 residues. V lost 3 bases to trimming and J lost 0 bases, with 17 bases between them. The CDR3 DNA reads as TGCGCCAGCAGCCAGACGGCGGGGGGCCCCTTGAACACTGAAGCTTTCTTT. Translating gives CASSQTAGGPLNTEAFF.

This clonotype was seen only once. The chain has TRBV5-1 and TRBJ2-1, with D possibly being TRBD1 (5 bases). V was clipped by 3 bases and J by 9 bases, with 19 bases between them. Germline V lookup: CDR1 SGHRS, CDR2 YFSETQ. This CDR3 region has 15 residues. The DNA of the CDR3 is TGCGCCAGCAGCTATGCCGCGGCCAGGGTAGGTGAGCAGTTCTTC. Translated: CASSYAAARVGEQFF. Based on the CDR3 plus reference TRBV5-1 and TRBJ2-1, the full variable domain is KAGVTQTPRYLIKTRGQQVTLSCSPISGHRSVSWYQQTPGQGLQFLFEYFSETQRNKGNFPGRFSGRQFSNSRSEMNVSTLELGDSALYLCASSYAAARVGEQFFGPGTRLTVL.

The V gene is TRBV3-1, the J gene TRBJ2-7; 8 bases map to TRBD2. The CDR3 extends over 14 amino acids. Germline V gene sequence: CDR1 LGHDT, CDR2 YNNKEL (reference sequence). V shed 3 bases and J 3 bases; nucleotides not matched to a gene: 4. The CDR3 protein is CASSQSSGVYEQYF. The CDR3 region has the DNA TGTGCCAGCAGCCAGAGTAGCGGGGTCTACGAGCAGTACTTC.

This clonotype has only a few counts. The chain joins TRBV24-1 to TRBJ2-5; TRBD2 agrees at 13 bases. The length of the CDR3 is 17 residues. Per germline, CDR1 KGHDR and CDR2 SFDVKD. V lost 1 base and J lost 3; bases outside the gene matches: 4. This chain's CDR3 is CATSDLGTSGDKETQYF. DNA of the CDR3: TGTGCCACCAGTGATTTAGGGACTAGCGGGGACAAAGAGACCCAGTACTTC.

This chain joins TRBV6-4 and TRBJ2-6; D remains ambiguous. V was cut by 6 bases and J by 2 bases, with 5 bases left in between. Germline CDR1 reads MRHNA; CDR2 reads SNTAGT. This CDR3 contains 13 residues. The DNA of the CDR3 is TGTGCCAGCAGGAGTACTGGGGCCAACGTCCTGACTTTC. Amino acid sequence: CASRSTGANVLTF.

This clonotype has a handful of counts. The chain is built from TRBV5-1 and TRBJ2-1; D is tentatively TRBD1 or TRBD2 (5 bases each). The V and J ends lost 0 bases and 15 bases respectively, with 13 bases between them. The CDR3 loop spans 12 amino acids. CDR1 is SGHRS, CDR2 YFSETQ, per germline. In DNA, the CDR3 is TGCGCCAGCAGCTTGGAGACGGGGCATCGGTTCTTC. This codes for CASSLETGHRFF.

This clonotype was detected a few times. This chain connects TRBV20-1 to TRBJ2-1; D might be TRBD1 (6 bases). This CDR3 has 17 amino acids. From germline, CDR1 is DFQATT and CDR2 SNEGSKA (reference sequence). V lost 1 base and J lost 0, with 16 bases in between. The CDR3 DNA reads as TGCAGTGCTAGAGTCGTAGGACAGTTGAGCTCCTACAATGAGCAGTTCTTC. It translates to CSARVVGQLSSYNEQFF.

This clonotype appeared many times. The chain is built from TRBV5-5 and TRBJ2-7, with a weak D call TRBD2 (6 bases). V shed 3 bases and J shed 5 bases, with 12 bases lying between them. Per the germline V gene, CDR1 is SGHKS and CDR2 is YYEKEE (reference sequence). The CDR3 is 13 amino acids. This CDR3 is CASSSPSGDEQYF. The CDR3 DNA sequence: TGTGCCAGCAGCTCTCCCTCGGGAGACGAGCAGTACTTC.

This chain joins TRBV5-1 and TRBJ2-3, with 7 bases that match TRBD1. The length of the CDR3 is 15 residues. Germline lookup yields CDR1 SGHRS and CDR2 YFSETQ. V was clipped by 4 bases and J by 2 bases; unmatched bases: 7. The CDR3 reads CASSPPTGNTDTQYF. The CDR3 bases are TGCGCCAGCAGCCCCCCGACAGGGAACACAGATACGCAGTATTTT. Combining the CDR3 with reference TRBV5-1 and TRBJ2-3 gives the whole variable domain KAGVTQTPRYLIKTRGQQVTLSCSPISGHRSVSWYQQTPGQGLQFLFEYFSETQRNKGNFPGRFSGRQFSNSRSEMNVSTLELGDSALYLCASSPPTGNTDTQYFGPGTRLTVL.

V is TRBV29-1 and J is TRBJ2-3; D remains unclear. CDR3 length equals 12 residues. Germline V gene sequence: CDR1 SQVTM, CDR2 ANQGSEA. V shed 7 bases and J shed 2 bases, with 10 bases lying between them. CDR3 amino acids: CSGRLPTDTQYF. The CDR3 DNA reads as TGCAGCGGACGACTTCCCACAGATACGCAGTATTTT.

The chain has TRBV6-5 and TRBJ2-2; D unclear. Trimming took off 2 bases at V and 1 base at J, with 14 bases between the two ends. Germline V gene data show CDR1 as MNHEY and CDR2 as SVGAGI. The CDR3 extends over 17 amino acids. The CDR3, as DNA: TGTGCCAGCAGTTACGGAGTACTCATCGGGAACACCGGGGAGCTGTTTTTT. Translation gives CASSYGVLIGNTGELFF.

V is TRBV2 and J is TRBJ1-1; 7 bases map to TRBD1. Germline lookup yields CDR1 SNHLY and CDR2 FYNNEI. CDR3 length: 14 residues. The V gene end was trimmed by 6 bases and the J gene end by 7 bases; junction bases not matched to a gene: 11. The CDR3 DNA reads as TGTGCCAGCAGATACCAAGGGGGCTTTGATGAAGCTTTCTTT. Translation: CASRYQGGFDEAFF.